One TCR beta chain is described in this entry. The antigen is unknown. TCRdb's table, derived via immunoSEQ multiplex PCR, lists solely in-frame clones and lacks some. The top ten hold 1% to 1.5% of the sample, which has fewer than 110,000 clones, approximately 90% seen once. The data belong to a study of OX40 agonist ivuxolimab in advanced cancers. Findings and limits, study-wide: Clonal expansion by week 6 occurred in CD4+ and CD8+ blood T cells (at 0.1 to 3.0 mg/kg).

This receptor was identified in an adult with an advanced solid tumor such as melanoma, head and neck, liver or kidney cancer. The sequencing used CD4+ or CD8+ T cells sorted from blood, collected in a trial of the OX40 agonist ivuxolimab.

CDR3: CASSLDGYGYTF. The CDR3 DNA reads TGTGCCAGCAGTTTAGACGGCTATGGCTACACCTTC. V gene TRBV28 combines with J gene TRBJ1-2; D is undetermined. The V gene's germline CDR1 is MDHEN and CDR2 SYDVKM. The CDR3 is made up of 12 amino acids. Trimming took off 2 bases at V and 4 bases at J, with 5 bases between the two ends.